The 8 T cell receptor beta chains given below trace back to one sample, sequenced in a study of tumor and adjacent non-tumor tissue in lung cancer. TCRbeta libraries were built with three rounds of nested PCR, modified from ARM-PCR. Via MiXCR, TCRdb re-called the multiplex PCR reads, giving one row per CDR3 protein. The table records some 100,000 distinct CDR3 sequences, 60% to 80% of them present only once. The template was RNA from unsorted bulk tissue. Distant lung tissue was collected more than 3 cm away from the tumor edge. Sequencing input: distant non-tumor lung tissue. These receptors all stem from a man aged 25-40 years with non-small cell lung cancer.

Comment on this clonotype: Germline is not matched at one junction end, which may reflect a read error. The rearrangement uses TRBV11-2 and TRBJ2-3; tentatively, D is TRBD2 (5 bases). This CDR3 contains 13 residues. Germline CDR1 is SGHAT and CDR2 is FQNNGV. The CDR3 coding sequence is TGTGCCAGCAGCCTCGCCGGGATAGATACGGAGTATTTT. Its translation is CASSLAGIDTEYF.

This clonotype showed up just once. Sequence at one end of the junction differs from germline and may be a read error. The chain has TRBV5-5 and TRBJ2-7; no reliable D call. Germline V gene sequence: CDR1 SGHKS, CDR2 YYEKEE (reference sequence). CDR3 size: 12 residues. The CDR3 reads CAPERDVYEQYF. DNA for the CDR3: TGTGCCCCAGAGAGAGATGTTTACGAACAGTACTTC. The variable domain in full, completed from reference TRBV5-5 and TRBJ2-7, reads DAGVTQSPTHLIKTRGQQVTLRCSPISGHKSVSWYQQVLGQGPQFIFQYYEKEERGRGNFPDRFSARQFPNYSSELNVNALLLGDSALYLCAPERDVYEQYFGPGTRLTVT.

The chain is built from TRBV10-3 and TRBJ1-6, with D unclear. From germline, CDR1 is ENHRY and CDR2 SYGVKD. The CDR3 totals 15 residues. For the CDR3, the DNA is TGTGGCACCACGGACGACGTCAGCTATAATTCACCCCTCCACTTT. Its translation is CGTTDDVSYNSPLHF.

The chain carries TRBV4-3 and TRBJ1-2; perhaps TRBD1 as D (5 bases). The CDR3 is 15 amino acids. The germline V gene has CDR1 LGHNA and CDR2 YSLEER. V shed 2 bases and J shed 11 bases, with 21 bases lying between them. In nucleotides, the CDR3 is TGCGCCAGCAGCCAAAATAGGGGTGTTCTCTACGGTTACACCTTC. Amino acid sequence: CASSQNRGVLYGYTF.

The chain carries TRBV7-2 and TRBJ2-3, with unresolved D. The length of the CDR3 is 16 residues. The V end lost 2 bases, the J end lost 8 bases, and 20 bases lay between the germline ends. CDR1 SGHTA and CDR2 FQGNSA come from the germline V gene. CDR3 protein: CASSLRPAAMVGTQYF. The CDR3 nucleotides are TGTGCCAGCAGCTTAAGGCCGGCAGCAATGGTTGGTACGCAGTATTTT.

As to this clonotype: Sequence at one end of the junction differs from germline and may be a read error. This chain uses TRBV11-2 with TRBJ2-1, with TRBD2 matching 9 bases. CDR1 and CDR2 (germline): SGHAT, FQNNGV. The CDR3 totals 16 residues. In DNA, the CDR3 is TGTGTCAGCAGCCCAGGGACTAGCTGGGCAGAAGGTGAGCAGTTCTTC. Translation gives CVSSPGTSWAEGEQFF.

J is TRBJ2-1 and V is TRBV10-3, with no clear D. The CDR3 contains 12 residues. V was cut by 0 bases and J by 9 bases, with 6 bases left in between. Germline V CDR1 and CDR2: ENHRY, SYGVKD. CDR3 bases: TGTGCCATCAGTGAGTCTGATATTGAGCAGTTCTTC. As protein: CAISESDIEQFF.

Concerning this clonotype: This sequence may be a read error, since a much larger clone differs from it by one base. This sequence joins TRBV4-1 and TRBJ2-7; D unclear. The CDR3 is 14 amino acids. Per the germline V gene, CDR1 is MGHRA and CDR2 is YSYEKL. The CDR3: CASSQVQNYDEQCF. As DNA, the CDR3 is TGCGCCAGCAGCCAAGTACAGAATTACGACGAGCAGTGCTTC.